This TCR beta chain emerged from a study of cytomegalovirus exposure and HLA in healthy donors. The primer mix had 60 Vbeta and 13 Jbeta primers. Sequencing was performed with immunoSEQ multiplex PCR; in TCRdb, only in-frame clones are kept and a portion is missing. This table holds some 78,000 clones, approximately 80% found once. The CDR3 runs to 14 residues. Germline V gives CDR1 MRHNA, CDR2 SNTAGT. V was pared by 5 bases and J by 0 bases, with 5 bases between. The sequence derives from a woman in her 50s in good health and CMV-seropositive. Sequencing was done on a sample of PBMCs. The V and J genes are TRBV6-4 and TRBJ2-6; no firm D call. CDR3 amino acids: CASSLRSGANVLTF. CDR3 bases: TGTGCCAGCAGTCTACGCTCTGGGGCCAACGTCCTGACTTTC.